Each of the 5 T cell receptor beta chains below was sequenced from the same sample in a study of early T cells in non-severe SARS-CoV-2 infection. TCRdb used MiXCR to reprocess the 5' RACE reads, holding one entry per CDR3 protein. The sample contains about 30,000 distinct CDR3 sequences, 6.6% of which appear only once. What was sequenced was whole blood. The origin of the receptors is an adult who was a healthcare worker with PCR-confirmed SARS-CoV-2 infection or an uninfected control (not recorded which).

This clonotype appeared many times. CDR3 nucleotides: TGTGCCAGCACCGCTCGAGGGGAGACCCAGTACTTC. It translates to CASTARGETQYF. The chain combines TRBV12-3 or TRBV12-4 with TRBJ2-5; D perhaps matches TRBD2 (5 bases). V dropped 7 bases and J dropped 5 bases, with 11 bases sitting between them. This CDR3 spans 12 amino acids.

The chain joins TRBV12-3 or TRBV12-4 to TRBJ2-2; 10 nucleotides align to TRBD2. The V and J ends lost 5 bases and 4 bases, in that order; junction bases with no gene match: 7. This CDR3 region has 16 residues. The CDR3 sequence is CASSNEGLALTGELFF. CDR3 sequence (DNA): TGTGCCAGCAGTAATGAGGGACTAGCGCTCACCGGGGAGCTGTTTTTT.

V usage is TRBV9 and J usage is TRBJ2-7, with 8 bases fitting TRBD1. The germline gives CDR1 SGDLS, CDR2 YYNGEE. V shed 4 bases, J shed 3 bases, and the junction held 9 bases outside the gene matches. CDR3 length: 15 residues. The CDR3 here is CASSPFGQGVYEQYF. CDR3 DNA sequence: TGTGCCAGCAGCCCCTTCGGACAGGGAGTCTACGAGCAGTACTTC.

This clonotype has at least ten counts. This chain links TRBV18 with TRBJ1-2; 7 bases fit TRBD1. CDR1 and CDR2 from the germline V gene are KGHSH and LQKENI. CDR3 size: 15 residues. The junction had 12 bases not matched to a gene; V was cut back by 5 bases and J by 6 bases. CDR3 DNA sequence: TGTGCCAGCTCAGCATTTGACAGCCAGGGGGATGGCTACACCTTC. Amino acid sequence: CASSAFDSQGDGYTF.

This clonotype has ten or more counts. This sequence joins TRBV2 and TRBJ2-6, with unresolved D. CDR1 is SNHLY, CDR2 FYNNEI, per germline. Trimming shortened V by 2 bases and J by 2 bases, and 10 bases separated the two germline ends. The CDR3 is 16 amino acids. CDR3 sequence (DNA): TGTGCCAGCAGTGAACCCGGGCCTACTGGGGCCAACGTCCTGACTTTC. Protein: CASSEPGPTGANVLTF.